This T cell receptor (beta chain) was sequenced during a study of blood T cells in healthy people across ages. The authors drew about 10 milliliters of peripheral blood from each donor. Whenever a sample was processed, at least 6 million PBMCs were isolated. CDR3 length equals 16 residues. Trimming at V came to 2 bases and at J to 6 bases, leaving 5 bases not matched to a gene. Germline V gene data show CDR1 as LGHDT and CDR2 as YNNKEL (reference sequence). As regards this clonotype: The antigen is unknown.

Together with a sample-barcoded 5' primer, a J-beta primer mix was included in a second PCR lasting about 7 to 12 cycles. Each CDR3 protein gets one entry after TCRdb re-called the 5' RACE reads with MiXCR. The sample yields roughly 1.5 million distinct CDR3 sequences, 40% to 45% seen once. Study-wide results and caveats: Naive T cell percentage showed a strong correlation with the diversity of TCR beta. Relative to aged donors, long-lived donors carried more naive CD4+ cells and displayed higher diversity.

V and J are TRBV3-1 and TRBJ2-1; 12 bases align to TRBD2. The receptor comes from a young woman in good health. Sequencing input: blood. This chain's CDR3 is CASSQLTSGRGNEQFF. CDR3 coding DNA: TGTGCCAGCAGCCAATTGACTAGCGGGAGAGGCAATGAGCAGTTCTTC.